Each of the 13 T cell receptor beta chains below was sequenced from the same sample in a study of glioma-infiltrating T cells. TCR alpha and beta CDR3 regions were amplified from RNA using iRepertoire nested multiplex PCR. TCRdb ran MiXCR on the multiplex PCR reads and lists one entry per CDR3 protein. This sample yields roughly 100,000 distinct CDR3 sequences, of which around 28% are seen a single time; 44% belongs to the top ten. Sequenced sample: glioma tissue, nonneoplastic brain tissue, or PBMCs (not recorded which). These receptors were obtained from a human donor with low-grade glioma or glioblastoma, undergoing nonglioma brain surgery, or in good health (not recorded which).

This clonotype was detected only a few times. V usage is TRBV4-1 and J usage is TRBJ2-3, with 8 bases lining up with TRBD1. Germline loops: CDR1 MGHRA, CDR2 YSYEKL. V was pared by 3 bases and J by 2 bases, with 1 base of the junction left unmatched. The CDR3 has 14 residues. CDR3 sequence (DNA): TGCGCCAGCAGCCAGGACAGGGACACAGATACGCAGTATTTT. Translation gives CASSQDRDTDTQYF.

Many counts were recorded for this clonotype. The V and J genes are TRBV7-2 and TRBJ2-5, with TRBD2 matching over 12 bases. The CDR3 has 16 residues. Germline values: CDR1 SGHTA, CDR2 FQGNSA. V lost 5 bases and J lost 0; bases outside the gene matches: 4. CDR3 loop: CASSRGLAGHQETQYF. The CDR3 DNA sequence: TGTGCCAGCAGCCGAGGACTAGCGGGACACCAAGAGACCCAGTACTTC.

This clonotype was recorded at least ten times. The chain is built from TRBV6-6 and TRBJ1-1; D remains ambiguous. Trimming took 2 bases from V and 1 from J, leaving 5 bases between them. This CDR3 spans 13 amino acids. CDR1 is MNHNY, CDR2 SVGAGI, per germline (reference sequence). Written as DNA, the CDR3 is TGTGCCAGCAGTTACCGACAGAACACTGAAGCTTTCTTT. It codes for CASSYRQNTEAFF.

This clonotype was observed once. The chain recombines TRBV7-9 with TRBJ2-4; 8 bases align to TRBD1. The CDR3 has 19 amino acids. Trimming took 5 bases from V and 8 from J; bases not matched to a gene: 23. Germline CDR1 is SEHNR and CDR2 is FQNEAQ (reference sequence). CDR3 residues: CASSGSGTGDWTGIDIQYF. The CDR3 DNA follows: TGTGCCAGCAGCGGCTCCGGGACAGGTGACTGGACCGGTATTGACATTCAGTACTTC.

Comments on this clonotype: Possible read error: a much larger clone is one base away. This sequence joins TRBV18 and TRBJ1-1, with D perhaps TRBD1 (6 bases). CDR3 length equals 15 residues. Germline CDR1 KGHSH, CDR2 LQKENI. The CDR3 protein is CARSPKDRQNTEAFF. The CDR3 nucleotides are TGTGCCAGATCACCGAAGGACAGACAGAACACTGAAGCTTTCTTT.

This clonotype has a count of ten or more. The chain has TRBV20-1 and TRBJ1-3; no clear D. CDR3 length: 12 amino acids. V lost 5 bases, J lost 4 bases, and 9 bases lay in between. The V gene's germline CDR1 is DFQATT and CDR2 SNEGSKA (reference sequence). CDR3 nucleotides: TGCAGTGCTGTTCTAGCCGGAAACACCATATATTTT. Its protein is CSAVLAGNTIYF.

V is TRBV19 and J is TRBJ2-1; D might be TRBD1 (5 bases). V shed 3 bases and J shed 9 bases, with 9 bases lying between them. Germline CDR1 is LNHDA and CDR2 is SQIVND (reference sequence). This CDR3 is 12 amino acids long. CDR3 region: CASSIGASEQFF. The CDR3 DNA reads TGTGCCAGTAGTATTGGGGCGAGTGAGCAGTTCTTC.

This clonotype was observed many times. CDR3 loop: CASSPWAEETQYF. The CDR3 coding sequence is TGTGCCAGCAGCCCATGGGCGGAAGAGACCCAGTACTTC. The chain employs TRBV7-2 and TRBJ2-5, with no clear D. The CDR3 is made up of 13 amino acids. Per the germline V gene, CDR1 is SGHTA and CDR2 is FQGNSA. V lost 5 bases and J lost 3, with 10 bases in between.

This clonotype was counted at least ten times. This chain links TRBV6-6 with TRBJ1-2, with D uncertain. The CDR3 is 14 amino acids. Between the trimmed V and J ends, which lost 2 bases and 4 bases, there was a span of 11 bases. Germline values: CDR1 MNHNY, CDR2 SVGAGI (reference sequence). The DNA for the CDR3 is TGTGCCAGCAGTTACGCATCCTCTGGCTATGGCTACACCTTC. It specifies CASSYASSGYGYTF.

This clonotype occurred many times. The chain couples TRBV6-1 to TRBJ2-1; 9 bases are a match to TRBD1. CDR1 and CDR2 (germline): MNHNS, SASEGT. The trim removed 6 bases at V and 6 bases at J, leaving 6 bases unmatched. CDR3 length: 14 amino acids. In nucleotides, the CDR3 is TGTGCCAGCAGCCGACAGGGGGGGGCCAATGAGCAGTTCTTC. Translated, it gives CASSRQGGANEQFF.

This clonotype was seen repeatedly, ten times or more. This chain's CDR3 is CATSRGGTDGMNTEAFF. The CDR3 DNA reads TGTGCCACCAGCAGAGGGGGGACCGACGGGATGAACACTGAAGCTTTCTTT. The rearrangement links TRBV15 to TRBJ1-1, with TRBD1 as a possible D gene (5 bases). Germline V gene sequence: CDR1 LNHNV, CDR2 YYDKDF (reference sequence). V dropped 1 base and J dropped 0 bases, with 15 bases sitting between them. The CDR3 consists of 17 residues.

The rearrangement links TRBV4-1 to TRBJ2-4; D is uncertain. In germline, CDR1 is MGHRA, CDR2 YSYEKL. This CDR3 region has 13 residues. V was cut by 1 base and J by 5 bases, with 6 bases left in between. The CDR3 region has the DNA TGCGCCAGCAGCCAAGGGTTGGAAAACATTCAGTACTTC. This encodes CASSQGLENIQYF.

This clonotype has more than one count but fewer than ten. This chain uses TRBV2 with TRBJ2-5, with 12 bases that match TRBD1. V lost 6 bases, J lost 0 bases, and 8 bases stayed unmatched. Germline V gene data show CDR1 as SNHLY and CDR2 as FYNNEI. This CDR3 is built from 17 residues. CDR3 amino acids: CASRGGQGATYQETQYF. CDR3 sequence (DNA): TGTGCCAGCAGGGGGGGACAGGGGGCGACGTACCAAGAGACCCAGTACTTC.